This T cell receptor (beta chain) originates from a study of blood T cell repertoires in COVID-19 (dated by TCRdb to about 2020). The study in broad terms: Samples from collaborators originated in the United States, Italy and Spain and spanned both the acute and convalescent phases of COVID-19. Nearly every sample came with metadata listing a de-identified subject ID, COVID-19 status, age in years and sex. Samples were obtained from the ongoing ImmuneRACE study (first 160 participants) and from some 1,200 subjects provided by 6 global collaborators. The dataset comprised deeply sampled blood TCRbeta repertoires from subjects exposed to, actively infected with, or recovered from COVID-19. The material from the prospective study consisted of cDNA or gDNA derived from T cells, B-cell-depleted T cells, or PBMCs. The repertoires were made available in a free public database intended to serve as a resource for research on the immune response to SARS-CoV-2. Where HLA class I and class II types were available, the types were taken from metadata supplied by the sample provider, not from assay-based typing.

With regard to this clone: The antigen it recognizes is unknown. No base-level quality is on record; no much larger clone is a single base apart.

The germline V gene sets CDR1 to SGDLS and CDR2 to YYNGEE. Relative to germline, V is 4 bases shorter and J is 2 bases shorter, with 13 bases between their ends. From cysteine to phenylalanine, the CDR3 is 15 amino acids long. Only the CDR3 DNA is retained, 45 bases long and in frame from the first base. TCRbeta CDR3 regions were amplified from genomic DNA using the immunoSEQ Assay, a bias-controlled multiplex PCR. In the paper's pipeline: The number of nucleated cells in each sample was estimated from the amplification of reference gene primers within the assay. To quantify the absolute abundance of each unique TCRbeta CDR3 rearrangement, sequence reads were collapsed and filtered. For each sample, productive Simpson clonality was calculated by taking the square root of Simpson's diversity index across productive rearrangements. As stored in TCRdb, this immuneACCESS dataset retains in-frame rearrangements with V and J assigned. A fraction of the clones does not appear; measured against another copy, unresolved V genes explain less than half of the discrepancy, and the remainder lacks a known reason. D and trimming were read from the DNA, whereas the V and J calls and clone size are those reported in that table. The sample records 100,000 or so clones, around 87% of which are singletons. The ten largest clones capture more than 5% of the sample.

Study-wide findings and limitations: The quantity of clinical and demographic metadata differed by source and by participant and was supplied without curation.

In Seattle, one collaborating source enrolled patients while the infection was active and tracked those patients longitudinally over the course of disease. The collaborating institutions used their own protocols to collect whole blood in K2EDTA tubes. For TCRbeta analysis, collaborators shipped samples as frozen whole blood, isolated PBMCs, or DNA extracted from either of those sample types. The TCR was taken from a woman aged 50 to 60 with COVID-19, enrolled during active disease. Specimen: peripheral blood. The rearrangement joined TRBV9 to TRBJ2-1; a tentative D call is TRBD2 (6 bases match). The bases read TGTGCCAGCAGCCCCCGCGGGGCTACCTACAATGAGCAGTTCTTC. Translated, this gives CASSPRGATYNEQFF.